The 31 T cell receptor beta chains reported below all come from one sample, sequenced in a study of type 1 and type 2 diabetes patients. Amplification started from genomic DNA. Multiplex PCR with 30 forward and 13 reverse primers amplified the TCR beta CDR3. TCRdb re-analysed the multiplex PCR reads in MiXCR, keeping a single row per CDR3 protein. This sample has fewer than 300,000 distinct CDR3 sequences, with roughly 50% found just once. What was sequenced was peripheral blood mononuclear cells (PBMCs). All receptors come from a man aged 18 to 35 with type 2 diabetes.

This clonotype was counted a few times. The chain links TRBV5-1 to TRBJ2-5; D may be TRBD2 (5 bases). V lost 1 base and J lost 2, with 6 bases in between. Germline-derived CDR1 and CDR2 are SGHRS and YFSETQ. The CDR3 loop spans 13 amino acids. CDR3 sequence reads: CASSLPGQETQYF. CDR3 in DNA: TGCGCCAGCAGCTTGCCGGGGCAAGAGACCCAGTACTTC.

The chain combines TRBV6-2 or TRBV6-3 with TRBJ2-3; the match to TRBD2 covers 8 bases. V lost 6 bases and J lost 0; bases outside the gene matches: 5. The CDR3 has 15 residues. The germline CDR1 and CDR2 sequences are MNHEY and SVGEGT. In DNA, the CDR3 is TGTGCCAGCAGCCCGGGACTAGGAAGCACAGATACGCAGTATTTT. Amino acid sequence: CASSPGLGSTDTQYF.

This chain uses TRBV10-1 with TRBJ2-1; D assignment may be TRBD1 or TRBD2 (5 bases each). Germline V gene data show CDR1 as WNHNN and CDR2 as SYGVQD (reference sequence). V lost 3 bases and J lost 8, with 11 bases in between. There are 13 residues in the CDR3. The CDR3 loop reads CASSDGQGDEQFF. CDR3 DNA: TGCGCCAGCAGTGACGGTCAGGGAGATGAGCAGTTCTTC.

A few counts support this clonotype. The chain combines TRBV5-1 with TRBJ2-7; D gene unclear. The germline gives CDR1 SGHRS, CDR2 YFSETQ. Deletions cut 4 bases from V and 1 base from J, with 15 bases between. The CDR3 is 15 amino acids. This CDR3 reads CASSKDGLGSYEQYF. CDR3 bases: TGCGCCAGCAGCAAAGATGGCCTAGGGTCCTACGAGCAGTACTTC.

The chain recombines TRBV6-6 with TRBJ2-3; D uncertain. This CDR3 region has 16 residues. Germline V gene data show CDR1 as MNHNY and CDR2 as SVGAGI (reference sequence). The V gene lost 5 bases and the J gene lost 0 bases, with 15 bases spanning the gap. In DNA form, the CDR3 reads TGTGCCAGCAGTGTCTCGACATCGTCTAGCACAGATACGCAGTATTTT. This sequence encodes CASSVSTSSSTDTQYF.

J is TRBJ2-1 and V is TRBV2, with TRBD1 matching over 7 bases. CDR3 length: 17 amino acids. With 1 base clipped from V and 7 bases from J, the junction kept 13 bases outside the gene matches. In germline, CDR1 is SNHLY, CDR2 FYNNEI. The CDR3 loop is CASSEVRDRAYGNEQFF. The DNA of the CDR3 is TGTGCCAGCAGTGAAGTCAGAGACAGGGCGTACGGTAATGAGCAGTTCTTC.

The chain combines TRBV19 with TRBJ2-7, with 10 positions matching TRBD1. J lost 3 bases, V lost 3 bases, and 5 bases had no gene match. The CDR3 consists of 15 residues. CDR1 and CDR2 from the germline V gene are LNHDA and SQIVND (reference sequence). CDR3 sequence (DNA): TGTGCCAGTAGTATTGTGGGACAGGGGATCTACGAGCAGTACTTC. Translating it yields CASSIVGQGIYEQYF.

In DNA form, the CDR3 reads TGTGCCAGCAGCCCCTCGGGCGAAAAACTGTTTTTT. Translation gives CASSPSGEKLFF. The chain uses TRBV7-2 and TRBJ1-4; D is uncertain. V was shortened by 5 bases and J by 8 bases, with 9 bases between the two germline ends. Germline assignment: CDR1 SGHTA and CDR2 FQGNSA. The CDR3 length is 12 residues.

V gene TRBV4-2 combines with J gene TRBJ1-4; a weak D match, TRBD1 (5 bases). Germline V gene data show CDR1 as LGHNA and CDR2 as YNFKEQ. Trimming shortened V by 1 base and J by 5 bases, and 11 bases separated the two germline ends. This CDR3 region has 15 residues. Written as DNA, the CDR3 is TGTGCCAGCAGCCAAGTGGACGGGGGAAATGAAAAACTGTTTTTT. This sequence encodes CASSQVDGGNEKLFF.

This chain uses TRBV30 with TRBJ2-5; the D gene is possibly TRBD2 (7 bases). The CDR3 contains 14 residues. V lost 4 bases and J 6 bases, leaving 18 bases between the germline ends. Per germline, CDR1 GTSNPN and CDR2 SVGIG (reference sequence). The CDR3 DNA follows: TGTGCCTGGACGCCCGGGGGGCGGAAGAAGACCCAGTACTTC. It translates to CAWTPGGRKKTQYF. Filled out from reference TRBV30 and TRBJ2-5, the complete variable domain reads SQTIHQWPATLVQPVGSPLSLECTVEGTSNPNLYWYRQAAGRGLQLLFYSVGIGQISSEVPQNLSASRPQDRQFILSSKKLLLSDSGFYLCAWTPGGRKKTQYFGPGTRLLVL.

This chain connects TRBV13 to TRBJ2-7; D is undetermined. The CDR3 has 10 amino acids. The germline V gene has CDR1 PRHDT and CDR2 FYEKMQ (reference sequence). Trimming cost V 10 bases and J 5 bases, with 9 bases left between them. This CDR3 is CATDSNEQYF. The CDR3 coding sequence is TGTGCCACCGATTCCAACGAGCAGTACTTC.

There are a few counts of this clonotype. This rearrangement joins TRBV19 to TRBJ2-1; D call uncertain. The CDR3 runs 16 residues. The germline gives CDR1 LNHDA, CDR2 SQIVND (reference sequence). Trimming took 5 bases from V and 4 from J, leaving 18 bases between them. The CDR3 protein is CASSLESLSTYNEQFF. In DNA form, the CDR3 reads TGTGCCAGTAGTTTGGAAAGCCTGTCTACTTACAATGAGCAGTTCTTC.

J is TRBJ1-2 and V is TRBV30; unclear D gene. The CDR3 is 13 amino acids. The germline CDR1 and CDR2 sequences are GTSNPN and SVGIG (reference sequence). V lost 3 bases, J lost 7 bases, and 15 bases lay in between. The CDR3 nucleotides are TGTGCCTGGAGCTTGGAATCAGACTTTGGCTACACCTTC. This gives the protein CAWSLESDFGYTF.

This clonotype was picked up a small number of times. The CDR3: CASSLRQNYGYTF. The DNA for the CDR3 is TGCGCCAGCAGCTTGCGGCAGAACTATGGCTACACCTTC. The gene calls are TRBV5-1 and TRBJ1-2; D unclear. Trimming left V 1 base short and J 2 bases short, with 6 bases between. There are 13 residues in the CDR3. In germline, CDR1 is SGHRS, CDR2 YFSETQ.

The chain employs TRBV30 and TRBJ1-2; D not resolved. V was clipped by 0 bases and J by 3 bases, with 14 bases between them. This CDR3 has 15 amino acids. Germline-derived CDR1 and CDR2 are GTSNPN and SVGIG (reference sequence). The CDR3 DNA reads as TGTGCCTGGAGTGTACTTACTACAGATTACTATGGCTACACCTTC. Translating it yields CAWSVLTTDYYGYTF.

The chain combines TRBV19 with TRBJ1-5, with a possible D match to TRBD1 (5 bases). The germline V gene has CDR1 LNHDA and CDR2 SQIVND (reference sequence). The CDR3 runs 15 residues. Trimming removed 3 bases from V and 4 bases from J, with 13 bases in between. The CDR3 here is CASSMFPPGNQPQHF. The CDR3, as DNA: TGTGCCAGTAGTATGTTCCCTCCAGGGAATCAGCCCCAGCATTTT.

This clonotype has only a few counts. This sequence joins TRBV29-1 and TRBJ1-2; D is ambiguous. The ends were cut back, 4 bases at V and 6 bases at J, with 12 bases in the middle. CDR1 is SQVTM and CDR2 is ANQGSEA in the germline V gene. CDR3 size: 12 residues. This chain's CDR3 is CSVGQPRDGYTF. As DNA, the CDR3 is TGCAGCGTTGGACAACCAAGGGATGGCTACACCTTC. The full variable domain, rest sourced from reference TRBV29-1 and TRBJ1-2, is SAVISQKPSRDICQRGTSLTIQCQVDSQVTMMFWYRQQPGQSLTLIATANQGSEATYESGFVIDKFPISRPNLTFSTLTVSNMSPEDSSIYLCSVGQPRDGYTFGSGTRLTVV.

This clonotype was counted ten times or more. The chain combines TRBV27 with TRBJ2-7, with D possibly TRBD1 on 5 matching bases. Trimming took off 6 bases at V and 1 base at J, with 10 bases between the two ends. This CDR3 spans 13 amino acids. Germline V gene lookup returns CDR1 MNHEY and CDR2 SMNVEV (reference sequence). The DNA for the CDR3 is TGTGCCAGCAGCACAGGACGGTCCTACGAGCAGTACTTC. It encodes CASSTGRSYEQYF.

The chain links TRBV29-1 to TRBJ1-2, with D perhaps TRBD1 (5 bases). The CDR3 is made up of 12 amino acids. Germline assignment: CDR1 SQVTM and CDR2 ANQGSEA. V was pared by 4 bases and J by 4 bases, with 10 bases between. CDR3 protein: CSVAGAAYGYTF. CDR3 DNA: TGCAGCGTTGCTGGGGCGGCCTATGGCTACACCTTC.

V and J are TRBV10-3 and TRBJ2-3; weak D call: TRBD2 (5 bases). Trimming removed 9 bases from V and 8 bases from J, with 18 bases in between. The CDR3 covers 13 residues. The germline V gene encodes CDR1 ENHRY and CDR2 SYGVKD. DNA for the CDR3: TGTGCCATTCCCTCCCACCGCCGGGGTACGCAGTATTTT. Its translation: CAIPSHRRGTQYF.

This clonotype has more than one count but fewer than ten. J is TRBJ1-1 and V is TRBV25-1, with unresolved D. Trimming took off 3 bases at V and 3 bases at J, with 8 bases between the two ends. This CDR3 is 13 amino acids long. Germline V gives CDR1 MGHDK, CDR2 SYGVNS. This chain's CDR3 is CASSDGGDTEAFF. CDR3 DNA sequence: TGTGCCAGCAGTGATGGAGGAGACACTGAAGCTTTCTTT. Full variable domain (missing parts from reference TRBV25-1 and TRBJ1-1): EADIYQTPRYLVIGTGKKITLECSQTMGHDKMYWYQQDPGMELHLIHYSYGVNSTEKGDLSSESTVSRIRTEHFPLTLESARPSHTSQYLCASSDGGDTEAFFGQGTRLTVV.

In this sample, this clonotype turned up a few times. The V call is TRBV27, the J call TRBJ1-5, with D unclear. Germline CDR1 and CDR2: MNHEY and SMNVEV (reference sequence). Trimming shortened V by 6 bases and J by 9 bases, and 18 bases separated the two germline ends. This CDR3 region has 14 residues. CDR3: CASSPNQKVGPQHF. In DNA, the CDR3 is TGTGCCAGCAGCCCCAATCAAAAGGTGGGGCCCCAGCATTTT.

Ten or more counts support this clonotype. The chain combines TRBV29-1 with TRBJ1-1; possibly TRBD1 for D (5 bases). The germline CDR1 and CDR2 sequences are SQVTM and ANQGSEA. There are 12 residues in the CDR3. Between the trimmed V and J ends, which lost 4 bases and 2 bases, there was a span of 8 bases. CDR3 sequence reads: CSVVGGNTEAFF. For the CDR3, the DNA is TGCAGCGTTGTCGGGGGAAACACTGAAGCTTTCTTT. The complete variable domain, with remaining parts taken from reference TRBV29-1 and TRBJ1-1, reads SAVISQKPSRDICQRGTSLTIQCQVDSQVTMMFWYRQQPGQSLTLIATANQGSEATYESGFVIDKFPISRPNLTFSTLTVSNMSPEDSSIYLCSVVGGNTEAFFGQGTRLTVV.

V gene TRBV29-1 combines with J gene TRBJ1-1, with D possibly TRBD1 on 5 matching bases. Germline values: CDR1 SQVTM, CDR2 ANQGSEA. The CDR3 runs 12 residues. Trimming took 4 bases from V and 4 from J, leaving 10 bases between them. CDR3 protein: CSVVSQGTEAFF. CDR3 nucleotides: TGCAGCGTTGTTTCGCAGGGCACTGAAGCTTTCTTT.

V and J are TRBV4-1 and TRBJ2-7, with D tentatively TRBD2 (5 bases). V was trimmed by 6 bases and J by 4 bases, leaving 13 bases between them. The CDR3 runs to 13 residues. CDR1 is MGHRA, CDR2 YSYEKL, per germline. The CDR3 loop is CASSQNGGYEQYF. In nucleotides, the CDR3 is TGCGCCAGCAGTCAGAACGGAGGATACGAGCAGTACTTC.

The CDR3 is CATSRVTGDEQYF. The DNA for the CDR3 is TGTGCCACCAGCAGAGTGACTGGGGACGAGCAGTACTTC. This chain joins TRBV15 and TRBJ2-7; D call uncertain. The germline V gene encodes CDR1 LNHNV and CDR2 YYDKDF (reference sequence). CDR3 length: 13 residues. V was trimmed by 1 base and J by 5 bases, leaving 9 bases between them.

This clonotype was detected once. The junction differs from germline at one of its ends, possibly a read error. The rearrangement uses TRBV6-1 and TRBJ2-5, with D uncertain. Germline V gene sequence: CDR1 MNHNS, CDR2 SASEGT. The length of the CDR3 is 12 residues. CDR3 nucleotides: TGTGCCAACACCCCATTTCAAGAGGCCCAGTACTTC. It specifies CANTPFQEAQYF.

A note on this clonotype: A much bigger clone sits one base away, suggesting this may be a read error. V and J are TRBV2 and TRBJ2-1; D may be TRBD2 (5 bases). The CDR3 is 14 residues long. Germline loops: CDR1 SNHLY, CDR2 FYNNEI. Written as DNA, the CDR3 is TGTGCCAGTGACGGGGATCGGTCCTACGATGAGCAGTTCTTC. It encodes CASDGDRSYDEQFF.

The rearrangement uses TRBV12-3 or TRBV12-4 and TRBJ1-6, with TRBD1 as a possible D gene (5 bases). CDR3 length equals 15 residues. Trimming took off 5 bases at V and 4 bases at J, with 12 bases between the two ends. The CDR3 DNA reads TGTGCCAGCAGTGATGGGACCGAGTATAATTCACCCCTCCACTTT. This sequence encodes CASSDGTEYNSPLHF.

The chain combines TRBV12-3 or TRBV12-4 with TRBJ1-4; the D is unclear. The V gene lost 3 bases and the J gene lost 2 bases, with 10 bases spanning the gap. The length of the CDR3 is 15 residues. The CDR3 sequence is CASSFKAVTNEKLFF. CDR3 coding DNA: TGTGCCAGCAGTTTTAAGGCCGTGACTAATGAAAAACTGTTTTTT.

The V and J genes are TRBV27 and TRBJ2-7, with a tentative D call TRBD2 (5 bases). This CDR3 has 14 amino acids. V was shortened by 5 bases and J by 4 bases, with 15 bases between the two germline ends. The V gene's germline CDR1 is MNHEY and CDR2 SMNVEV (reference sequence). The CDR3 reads CASSRTPDNYEQYF. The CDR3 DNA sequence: TGTGCCAGCAGTCGGACTCCCGATAATTACGAGCAGTACTTC.